A selection of T cell receptor beta chains follows, all from one sample in a study of identical twins. TCRdb used MiXCR to reprocess the 5' RACE reads, holding one entry per CDR3 protein. Of some 1,600,000 distinct CDR3 sequences in the sample, around a third were seen once. The sequenced sample was cord blood. Receptor source: a newborn girl in good health. Each CDR3 is given with its conserved first and last residue. The order of the fields is CDR3 DNA, CDR3 protein, clone size, CDR3 length, D gene, V gene, J gene. D genes are given only for firm matches. Some rows have no size entry. The others give once, few or many, or a class for an expanded clone.

CDR3 DNA: TGTGCCAGCAGTTTTAAGTTTCCCCAAGAGACCCAGTACTTC; CDR3 protein: CASSFKFPQETQYF; clone size: NA; CDR3 length: 14; D gene: NA; V gene: TRBV28; J gene: TRBJ2-5
CDR3 DNA: TGTGCCAGCAGCCACCTCTTACTAGCGGGGTTCACAGATACGCAGTATTTT; CDR3 protein: CASSHLLLAGFTDTQYF; clone size: NA; CDR3 length: 17; D gene: TRBD2; V gene: TRBV3-1; J gene: TRBJ2-3
CDR3 DNA: TGCGCCAGCAGCTTGGGGGCCCAGAATGAGCAGTTCTTC; CDR3 protein: CASSLGAQNEQFF; clone size: few; CDR3 length: 13; D gene: NA; V gene: TRBV5-1; J gene: TRBJ2-1
CDR3 DNA: TGTGCCAGCAGCTGCACTAGCGGGACTATCAATGAGCAGTTCTTC; CDR3 protein: CASSCTSGTINEQFF; clone size: NA; CDR3 length: 15; D gene: TRBD2; V gene: TRBV5-7; J gene: TRBJ2-1
CDR3 DNA: TGTGCCAGCAGCCGCCGGGACGGTAACACTGAAGCTTTCTTT; CDR3 protein: CASSRRDGNTEAFF; clone size: few; CDR3 length: 14; D gene: NA; V gene: TRBV11-2; J gene: TRBJ1-1
CDR3 DNA: TGCGCCAGCAGCTTGGGGGACAGTGATATGGCTTACGAAAAACTGTTTTTT; CDR3 protein: CASSLGDSDMAYEKLFF; clone size: NA; CDR3 length: 17; D gene: TRBD1; V gene: TRBV5-1; J gene: TRBJ1-4
CDR3 DNA: TGTGCCAGCAGCCAAGATGCCAGGGGTGCTGGCTACACCTTC; CDR3 protein: CASSQDARGAGYTF; clone size: few; CDR3 length: 14; D gene: NA; V gene: TRBV3-1; J gene: TRBJ1-2
CDR3 DNA: TGTGCCAGTAGGAATAGCGGAGGGCCCTACGAGCAGTACTTC; CDR3 protein: CASRNSGGPYEQYF; clone size: NA; CDR3 length: 14; D gene: NA; V gene: TRBV19; J gene: TRBJ2-7
CDR3 DNA: TGCAGCGTATCCAGGGGGGGGGTTGAAAAACTGTTTTTT; CDR3 protein: CSVSRGGVEKLFF; clone size: NA; CDR3 length: 13; D gene: TRBD1; V gene: TRBV29-1; J gene: TRBJ1-4
CDR3 DNA: TGTGCCAGCTCCCCGGGTAATGCAGCCCTTTTGAACACTGAAGCTTTCTTT; CDR3 protein: CASSPGNAALLNTEAFF; clone size: NA; CDR3 length: 17; D gene: NA; V gene: TRBV6-1; J gene: TRBJ1-1
CDR3 DNA: TGCAGTGCTAGACCCCGGGACAGGGTCGATACGCAGTATTTT; CDR3 protein: CSARPRDRVDTQYF; clone size: NA; CDR3 length: 14; D gene: TRBD1; V gene: TRBV20-1; J gene: TRBJ2-3
CDR3 DNA: TGTGCCAGCAGTTTCAGGGGTCCCGGGGACTACGAGCAGTACTTC; CDR3 protein: CASSFRGPGDYEQYF; clone size: NA; CDR3 length: 15; D gene: NA; V gene: TRBV6-5; J gene: TRBJ2-7
CDR3 DNA: TGCAGCGTCCTCGACTGGCCGGGGGCTATCAATCAGCCCCAGCATTTT; CDR3 protein: CSVLDWPGAINQPQHF; clone size: NA; CDR3 length: 16; D gene: NA; V gene: TRBV29-1; J gene: TRBJ1-5
CDR3 DNA: TGTGCCAGCTCCCGCCTCGGGTTAGCGGGAGCATTCTCCTACAATGAGCAGTACTTC; CDR3 protein: CASSRLGLAGAFSYNEQYF; clone size: NA; CDR3 length: 19; D gene: TRBD2; V gene: TRBV18; J gene: TRBJ2-5
CDR3 DNA: TGTGCCAGCAGCCAAGATCCGAAAGGTCGCTACACCTTC; CDR3 protein: CASSQDPKGRYTF; clone size: NA; CDR3 length: 13; D gene: NA; V gene: TRBV3-1; J gene: TRBJ1-2
CDR3 DNA: TGTGCCAGCAGTGAATTCAATGAGGATGGCTACACCTTC; CDR3 protein: CASSEFNEDGYTF; clone size: NA; CDR3 length: 13; D gene: NA; V gene: TRBV25-1; J gene: TRBJ1-2
CDR3 DNA: TGTGCCAGCAGCGCCGCAGGGGGGATGAACACTGAAGCTTTCTTT; CDR3 protein: CASSAAGGMNTEAFF; clone size: NA; CDR3 length: 15; D gene: TRBD1; V gene: TRBV13; J gene: TRBJ1-1
CDR3 DNA: TGTGCCAGCAGTGCCTACCCCGGGACTAGAGGTCTTGCAGATACGCAGTATTTT; CDR3 protein: CASSAYPGTRGLADTQYF; clone size: NA; CDR3 length: 18; D gene: TRBD2; V gene: TRBV6-1; J gene: TRBJ2-3
CDR3 DNA: TGTGCCAGCAGTTTAACTTCCCGCGGGAGGGCCGGAACAGATACGCAGTATTTT; CDR3 protein: CASSLTSRGRAGTDTQYF; clone size: NA; CDR3 length: 18; D gene: TRBD2; V gene: TRBV27; J gene: TRBJ2-3
CDR3 DNA: TGTGCCAGCAGTTCACTACTAGCGGGAGTTTACGGGCAGTACTTC; CDR3 protein: CASSSLLAGVYGQYF; clone size: once; CDR3 length: 15; D gene: TRBD2; V gene: TRBV27; J gene: TRBJ2-5
CDR3 DNA: TGTGCCAGCCCCCTATACAATGAGCAGTTCTTC; CDR3 protein: CASPLYNEQFF; clone size: NA; CDR3 length: 11; D gene: NA; V gene: TRBV6-1; J gene: TRBJ2-1
CDR3 DNA: TGTGCCAGCAGCAAGACAGGATGCTGGACGAACACTGAAGCTTTCTTT; CDR3 protein: CASSKTGCWTNTEAFF; clone size: NA; CDR3 length: 16; D gene: NA; V gene: TRBV21-1; J gene: TRBJ1-1
CDR3 DNA: TGTGCCAGCAGCCCCCCGGACTATCGGGAGAGGACAGATACGCAGTATTTT; CDR3 protein: CASSPPDYRERTDTQYF; clone size: NA; CDR3 length: 17; D gene: NA; V gene: TRBV14; J gene: TRBJ2-3
CDR3 DNA: TGTGCCAGCAGCCAACCGCCTCACACCGGGGAGCTGTTTTTT; CDR3 protein: CASSQPPHTGELFF; clone size: NA; CDR3 length: 14; D gene: NA; V gene: TRBV3-1; J gene: TRBJ2-2
CDR3 DNA: TGCGCCAGCAGCCCGATAGCGGGGGCTCCAGATACGCAGTATTTT; CDR3 protein: CASSPIAGAPDTQYF; clone size: NA; CDR3 length: 15; D gene: TRBD2; V gene: TRBV5-1; J gene: TRBJ2-3
CDR3 DNA: TGTGCCAGCAGTAACGCCGCAGAGCAGTACTTC; CDR3 protein: CASSNAAEQYF; clone size: few; CDR3 length: 11; D gene: NA; V gene: TRBV3-1; J gene: TRBJ2-5
CDR3 DNA: TGTGCCAGCAGTCCCACCGGGACTAGCGGATACACAGATACGCAGTATTTT; CDR3 protein: CASSPTGTSGYTDTQYF; clone size: NA; CDR3 length: 17; D gene: TRBD2; V gene: TRBV6-2/TRBV6-3; J gene: TRBJ2-3
CDR3 DNA: TGTGCCATCAGTGAGTCGAGTTGGTCGACGGATACGCAGTATTTT; CDR3 protein: CAISESSWSTDTQYF; clone size: NA; CDR3 length: 15; D gene: NA; V gene: TRBV10-3; J gene: TRBJ2-3
CDR3 DNA: TGTGCCAGCAGCCGGACAGGGGTCGATCAGCCCCAGCATTTT; CDR3 protein: CASSRTGVDQPQHF; clone size: few; CDR3 length: 14; D gene: TRBD1; V gene: TRBV4-2; J gene: TRBJ1-5
CDR3 DNA: TGTGCCAGCAGCTCCCTGACAGGGGGCAACTATGGCTACACCTTC; CDR3 protein: CASSSLTGGNYGYTF; clone size: few; CDR3 length: 15; D gene: TRBD1; V gene: TRBV7-9; J gene: TRBJ1-2
CDR3 DNA: TGCAGCGCACGGACAGGAACGGGGGAGACCCAGTACTTC; CDR3 protein: CSARTGTGETQYF; clone size: few; CDR3 length: 13; D gene: TRBD1; V gene: TRBV29-1; J gene: TRBJ2-5
CDR3 DNA: TGCGCCAGCAGCAAGGACCACGAGCAGTACTTC; CDR3 protein: CASSKDHEQYF; clone size: NA; CDR3 length: 11; D gene: NA; V gene: TRBV5-1; J gene: TRBJ2-7
CDR3 DNA: TGCAGTGCTAAAAATTTCAGGGTATCGGAGACCCAGTACTTC; CDR3 protein: CSAKNFRVSETQYF; clone size: NA; CDR3 length: 14; D gene: NA; V gene: TRBV20-1; J gene: TRBJ2-5
CDR3 DNA: TGTGCCAGCAGCCGTGGGACAGGGAGTTTTCATTCACCCCTCCACTTT; CDR3 protein: CASSRGTGSFHSPLHF; clone size: NA; CDR3 length: 16; D gene: TRBD1; V gene: TRBV7-6; J gene: TRBJ1-6
CDR3 DNA: TGTGCCAGCAGTGAATCTTACGGAGCAGGGGGACGGGGTTCACCCCTCCACTTT; CDR3 protein: CASSESYGAGGRGSPLHF; clone size: NA; CDR3 length: 18; D gene: TRBD1; V gene: TRBV2; J gene: TRBJ1-6
CDR3 DNA: TGTGCCAGCAGCAAAAGGGGGGGATGGTCTAGCAGCGCCACCGCGGATACGCAGTATTTT; CDR3 protein: CASSKRGGWSSSATADTQYF; clone size: few; CDR3 length: 20; D gene: NA; V gene: TRBV21-1; J gene: TRBJ2-3
CDR3 DNA: TGTGCCAGCAGTGATGTTTGGGATGGGACAGATACGCAGTATTTT; CDR3 protein: CASSDVWDGTDTQYF; clone size: NA; CDR3 length: 15; D gene: NA; V gene: TRBV2; J gene: TRBJ2-3
CDR3 DNA: TGTGCCAGCAGTGAGGAGGGACAGTTTAGCACAGATACGCAGTATTTT; CDR3 protein: CASSEEGQFSTDTQYF; clone size: NA; CDR3 length: 16; D gene: NA; V gene: TRBV6-1; J gene: TRBJ2-3
CDR3 DNA: TGTGCCAGCACGTCCGACAGGGTCAGCTACGAGCAGTACTTC; CDR3 protein: CASTSDRVSYEQYF; clone size: NA; CDR3 length: 14; D gene: TRBD1; V gene: TRBV6-6; J gene: TRBJ2-7
CDR3 DNA: TGTGCCAGCAGTTTAGGACCAGCGGGTCATTCCTACAATGAGCAGTTCTTC; CDR3 protein: CASSLGPAGHSYNEQFF; clone size: few; CDR3 length: 17; D gene: NA; V gene: TRBV12-3/TRBV12-4; J gene: TRBJ2-1
CDR3 DNA: TGCAGTGCTACCACTACTAGCGGGGGGCCCCCACATGAGCAGTACTTC; CDR3 protein: CSATTTSGGPPHEQYF; clone size: NA; CDR3 length: 16; D gene: TRBD2; V gene: TRBV20-1; J gene: TRBJ2-5
CDR3 DNA: TGCAGTGCTAGGGGACACCACGAAAAACTGTTTTTT; CDR3 protein: CSARGHHEKLFF; clone size: NA; CDR3 length: 12; D gene: NA; V gene: TRBV20-1; J gene: TRBJ1-4
CDR3 DNA: TGTGCCAGCAGAGGGACTAGCGGGGAGACCCAGTACTTC; CDR3 protein: CASRGTSGETQYF; clone size: few; CDR3 length: 13; D gene: TRBD2; V gene: TRBV3-1; J gene: TRBJ2-5
CDR3 DNA: TGTGCCAGCAGCCATACAGGCTCTGAAGCTTTCTTT; CDR3 protein: CASSHTGSEAFF; clone size: few; CDR3 length: 12; D gene: NA; V gene: TRBV3-1; J gene: TRBJ1-1
CDR3 DNA: TGCAGTGCTGAGGCACCCCTGACTAGCGGGGAGAACACCGGGGAGCTGTTTTTT; CDR3 protein: CSAEAPLTSGENTGELFF; clone size: NA; CDR3 length: 18; D gene: TRBD2; V gene: TRBV20-1; J gene: TRBJ2-2
CDR3 DNA: TGTGCCAGCAGCGTAGAGGGAGGGAAGGGAGTTCGCACAGATACGCAGTATTTT; CDR3 protein: CASSVEGGKGVRTDTQYF; clone size: few; CDR3 length: 18; D gene: TRBD2; V gene: TRBV9; J gene: TRBJ2-3
CDR3 DNA: TGCGCCAGCAGCCCTGGGACAGGTAACGAGCAGTACTTC; CDR3 protein: CASSPGTGNEQYF; clone size: many; CDR3 length: 13; D gene: TRBD1; V gene: TRBV5-1; J gene: TRBJ2-7
CDR3 DNA: TGTGCCAGCAGTTTACTAGCGGGAGTAGGGTCCTACGAGCAGTACTTC; CDR3 protein: CASSLLAGVGSYEQYF; clone size: many; CDR3 length: 16; D gene: TRBD2; V gene: TRBV28; J gene: TRBJ2-7
CDR3 DNA: TGTGCCGGCAGCTTAACAGGAGCTAGCAATCAGCCCCAGCATTTT; CDR3 protein: CAGSLTGASNQPQHF; clone size: NA; CDR3 length: 15; D gene: NA; V gene: TRBV7-2; J gene: TRBJ1-5